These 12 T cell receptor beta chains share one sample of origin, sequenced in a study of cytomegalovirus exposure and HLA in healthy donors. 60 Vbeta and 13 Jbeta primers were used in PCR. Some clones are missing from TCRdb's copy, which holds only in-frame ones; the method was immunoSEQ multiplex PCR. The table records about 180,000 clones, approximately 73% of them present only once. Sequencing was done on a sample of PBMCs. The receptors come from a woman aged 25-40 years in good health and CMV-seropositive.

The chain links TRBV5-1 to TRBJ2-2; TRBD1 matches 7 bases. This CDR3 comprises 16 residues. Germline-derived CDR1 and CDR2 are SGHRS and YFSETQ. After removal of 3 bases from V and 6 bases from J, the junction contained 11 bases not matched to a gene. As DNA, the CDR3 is TGCGCCAGCAGCTCCCCCTCACAGGGGTCCCCCGGGGAGCTGTTTTTT. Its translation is CASSSPSQGSPGELFF.

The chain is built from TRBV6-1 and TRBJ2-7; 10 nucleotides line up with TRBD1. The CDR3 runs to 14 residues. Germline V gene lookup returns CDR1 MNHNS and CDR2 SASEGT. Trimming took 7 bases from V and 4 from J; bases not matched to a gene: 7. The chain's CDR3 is CASNDRTGGYEQYF. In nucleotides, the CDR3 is TGTGCCAGCAATGACCGGACAGGGGGGTACGAGCAGTACTTC.

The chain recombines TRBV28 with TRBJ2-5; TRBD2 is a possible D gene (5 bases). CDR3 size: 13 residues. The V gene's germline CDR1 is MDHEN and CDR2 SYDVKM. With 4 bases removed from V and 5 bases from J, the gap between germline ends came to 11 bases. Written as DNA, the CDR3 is TGTGCCAGCAGTTCTGGGAGCCGTGAGACCCAGTACTTC. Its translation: CASSSGSRETQYF.

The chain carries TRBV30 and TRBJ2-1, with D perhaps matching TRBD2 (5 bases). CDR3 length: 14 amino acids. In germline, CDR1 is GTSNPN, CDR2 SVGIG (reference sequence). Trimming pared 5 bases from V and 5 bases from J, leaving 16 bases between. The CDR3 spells CAWERPFNHNEQFF. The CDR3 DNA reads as TGTGCCTGGGAGCGGCCCTTTAACCACAATGAGCAGTTCTTC.

The CDR3 sequence is CASSESGTGRKTQYF. The CDR3 DNA sequence: TGTGCCAGCAGTGAAAGTGGAACAGGACGAAAGACCCAGTACTTC. The chain recombines TRBV6-1 with TRBJ2-5; D is perhaps TRBD1 (5 bases). The CDR3 has 15 residues. Germline-derived CDR1 and CDR2 are MNHNS and SASEGT. The V gene lost 2 bases and the J gene lost 6 bases, with 16 bases spanning the gap.

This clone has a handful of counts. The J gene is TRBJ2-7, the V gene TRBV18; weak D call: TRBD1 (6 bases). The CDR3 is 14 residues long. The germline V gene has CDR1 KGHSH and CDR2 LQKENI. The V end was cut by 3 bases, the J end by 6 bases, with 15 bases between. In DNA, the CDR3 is TGTGCCAGCTCACCGGGTGGGGGCCTCACCGAGCAGTACTTC. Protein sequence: CASSPGGGLTEQYF.

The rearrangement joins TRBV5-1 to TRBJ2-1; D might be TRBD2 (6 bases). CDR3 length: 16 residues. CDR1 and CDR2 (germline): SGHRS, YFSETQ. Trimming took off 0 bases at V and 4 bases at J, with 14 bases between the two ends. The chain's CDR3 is CASSLAGGEAYNEQFF. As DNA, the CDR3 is TGCGCCAGCAGCTTGGCCGGCGGGGAAGCATACAATGAGCAGTTCTTC.

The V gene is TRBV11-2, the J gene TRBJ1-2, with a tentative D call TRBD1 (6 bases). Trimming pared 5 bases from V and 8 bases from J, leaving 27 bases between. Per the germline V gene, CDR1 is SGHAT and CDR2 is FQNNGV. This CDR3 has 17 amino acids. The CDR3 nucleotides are TGTGCCAGCAGCCTACATTCGGGATCCGGGACATCGGGGGGCTACACCTTC. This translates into CASSLHSGSGTSGGYTF.

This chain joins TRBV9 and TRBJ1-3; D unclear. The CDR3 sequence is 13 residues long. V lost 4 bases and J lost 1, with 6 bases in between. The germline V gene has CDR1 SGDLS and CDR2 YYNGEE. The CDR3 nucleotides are TGTGCCAGCAGCCCCGGGTCTGGAAACACCATATATTTT. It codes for CASSPGSGNTIYF. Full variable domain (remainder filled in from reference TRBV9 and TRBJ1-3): DSGVTQTPKHLITATGQRVTLRCSPRSGDLSVYWYQQSLDQGLQFLIQYYNGEERAKGNILERFSAQQFPDLHSELNLSSLELGDSALYFCASSPGSGNTIYFGEGSWLTVV.

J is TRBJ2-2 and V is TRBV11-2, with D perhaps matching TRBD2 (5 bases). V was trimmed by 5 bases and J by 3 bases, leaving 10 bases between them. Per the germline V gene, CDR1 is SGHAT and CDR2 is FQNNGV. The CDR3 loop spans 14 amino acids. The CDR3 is CASSLARYTGELFF. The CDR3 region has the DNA TGTGCCAGCAGCCTAGCCCGTTACACCGGGGAGCTGTTTTTT.

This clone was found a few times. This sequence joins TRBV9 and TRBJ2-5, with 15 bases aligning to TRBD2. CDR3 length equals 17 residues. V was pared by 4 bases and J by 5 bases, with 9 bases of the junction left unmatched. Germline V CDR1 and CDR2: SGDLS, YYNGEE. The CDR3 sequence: CASSPGTSGGPSETQYF. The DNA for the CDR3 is TGTGCCAGCAGCCCGGGGACTAGCGGGGGGCCCTCGGAGACCCAGTACTTC.

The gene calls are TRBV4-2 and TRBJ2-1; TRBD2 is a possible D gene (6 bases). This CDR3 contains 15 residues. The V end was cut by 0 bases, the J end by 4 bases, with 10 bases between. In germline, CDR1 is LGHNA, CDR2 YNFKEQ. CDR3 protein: CASSQEFGGYNEQFF. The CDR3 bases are TGTGCCAGCAGCCAAGAGTTCGGGGGATACAATGAGCAGTTCTTC.